The T cell receptor beta chain described here comes from a study of blood T cell repertoires in COVID-19. The CDR3 loop spans 15 amino acids. Per germline, CDR1 SGHNT and CDR2 YENEEA. J lost 5 bases, V lost 4 bases, and 7 bases had no gene match. Clones were read by immunoSEQ multiplex PCR, and TCRdb kept only the in-frame ones, dropping some. This sample has some 190,000 clones; over 75% occur once, and the top ten carry 3.5% to 5.5%. Adults between roughly 18 and 95 years of age took part from under 30 US areas. The V call is TRBV11-3, the J call TRBJ2-3; 9 nucleotides line up with TRBD1. The clonotype was recovered from a man aged 25-45 years with acute COVID-19. Sequencing was performed on PBMCs or T cells enriched from blood (not recorded which). DNA for the CDR3: TGTGCCAGCAGCTCGAGAAGGACAGGGGAAGATACGCAGTATTTT. The encoded protein is CASSSRRTGEDTQYF.